This is a list of T cell receptor beta chains from one sample in a study of CD8 T cells in ankylosing spondylitis. TCRdb reprocessed the 5' RACE reads via MiXCR and lists one record per CDR3 protein. The top ten hold approximately 4% of the sample, which has almost 250,000 distinct CDR3 sequences, roughly a third seen once. Sequenced sample: blood, either unsorted or a sorted T cell fraction (not recorded which). The receptor set was obtained from a male donor with ankylosing spondylitis or in good health (not recorded which). Both conserved end residues are part of each CDR3. A D gene is named only where the DNA matches it firmly. Some rows have no size entry. The others give once, few or many, or a class for an expanded clone.

v_gene: TRBV20-1
d_gene: .
j_gene: TRBJ2-7
abundance: .
CDR3aa: CSGQGSNAYEQYF
CDR3nt: TGCAGTGGTCAGGGGAGCAACGCCTACGAGCAGTACTTC

v_gene: TRBV7-2
d_gene: .
j_gene: TRBJ2-7
abundance: .
CDR3aa: CASSLGASGLGYEQYF
CDR3nt: TGTGCCAGCAGCTTGGGGGCTAGTGGTCTGGGCTACGAGCAGTACTTC

v_gene: TRBV7-8
d_gene: .
j_gene: TRBJ2-5
abundance: .
CDR3aa: CASSLGGPLEETQYF
CDR3nt: TGTGCCAGCAGCTTAGGTGGCCCCCTGGAGGAGACCCAGTACTTC

v_gene: TRBV20-1
d_gene: TRBD2
j_gene: TRBJ2-3
abundance: .
CDR3aa: CSAPPSGGRGDTQYF
CDR3nt: TGCAGTGCCCCTCCGAGCGGGGGGCGGGGAGATACGCAGTATTTT

v_gene: TRBV6-4
d_gene: TRBD1
j_gene: TRBJ2-1
abundance: few
CDR3aa: CASSAEDRAYNEQFF
CDR3nt: TGTGCCAGCAGTGCCGAGGACAGGGCTTACAATGAGCAGTTCTTC

v_gene: TRBV7-2
d_gene: .
j_gene: TRBJ2-5
abundance: few
CDR3aa: CASSPTRWETQYF
CDR3nt: TGTGCCAGCAGCCCGACGAGGTGGGAGACCCAGTACTTC

v_gene: TRBV10-1
d_gene: .
j_gene: TRBJ2-2
abundance: .
CDR3aa: CASGEGFANTGELFF
CDR3nt: TGCGCCAGCGGGGAAGGGTTCGCGAACACCGGGGAGCTGTTTTTT

v_gene: TRBV5-6
d_gene: .
j_gene: TRBJ2-5
abundance: .
CDR3aa: CASSLAVGQETQYF
CDR3nt: TGTGCCAGCAGCTTGGCAGTCGGACAAGAGACCCAGTACTTC

v_gene: TRBV28
d_gene: TRBD2
j_gene: TRBJ2-5
abundance: .
CDR3aa: CASKGGLAVETQYF
CDR3nt: TGTGCCAGCAAAGGGGGACTAGCTGTAGAGACCCAGTACTTC

v_gene: TRBV5-1
d_gene: .
j_gene: TRBJ1-4
abundance: .
CDR3aa: CASSREGRGEKLFF
CDR3nt: TGCGCCAGCAGCCGGGAGGGGCGCGGTGAAAAACTGTTTTTT

v_gene: TRBV20-1
d_gene: .
j_gene: TRBJ1-1
abundance: few
CDR3aa: CSATRYTEAFF
CDR3nt: TGCAGTGCTACCAGGTACACTGAAGCTTTCTTT

v_gene: TRBV3-1
d_gene: .
j_gene: TRBJ2-1
abundance: .
CDR3aa: CASSQDLGRDEQFF
CDR3nt: TGTGCCAGCAGCCAAGATCTAGGTCGGGATGAGCAGTTCTTC

v_gene: TRBV12-3/TRBV12-4
d_gene: TRBD2
j_gene: TRBJ2-1
abundance: few
CDR3aa: CASSLGLGQFF
CDR3nt: TGTGCCAGCAGTTTGGGACTAGGGCAGTTCTTC

v_gene: TRBV6-5
d_gene: TRBD1
j_gene: TRBJ2-7
abundance: few
CDR3aa: CASSSFRDSYEQYF
CDR3nt: TGTGCCAGCAGTTCCTTCCGGGACAGCTACGAGCAGTACTTC

v_gene: TRBV5-1
d_gene: TRBD2
j_gene: TRBJ2-3
abundance: few
CDR3aa: CASSLYTSGGLSETDTQYF
CDR3nt: TGCGCCAGCAGCCTGTACACTAGCGGGGGCCTCTCAGAAACAGATACGCAGTATTTT

v_gene: TRBV20-1
d_gene: TRBD2
j_gene: TRBJ2-5
abundance: few
CDR3aa: CSAVKALAGWGETQYF
CDR3nt: TGCAGTGCTGTAAAGGCCCTAGCGGGTTGGGGAGAGACCCAGTACTTC

v_gene: TRBV7-9
d_gene: .
j_gene: TRBJ1-1
abundance: .
CDR3aa: CASSLEFGKGTEAFF
CDR3nt: TGTGCCAGCAGCTTAGAATTCGGCAAGGGCACTGAAGCTTTCTTT

v_gene: TRBV27
d_gene: TRBD1
j_gene: TRBJ2-7
abundance: many
CDR3aa: CASSPDRGSRIPGEQYF
CDR3nt: TGTGCCAGCAGTCCGGACAGGGGGTCGCGGATTCCTGGCGAGCAGTACTTC

v_gene: TRBV5-1
d_gene: .
j_gene: TRBJ2-3
abundance: .
CDR3aa: CASSRQGEDTQYF
CDR3nt: TGCGCCAGCAGTCGCCAGGGTGAGGATACGCAGTATTTT

v_gene: TRBV20-1
d_gene: .
j_gene: TRBJ1-1
abundance: .
CDR3aa: CSARVGRVVTEAFF
CDR3nt: TGCAGTGCTAGAGTTGGCAGGGTAGTCACTGAAGCTTTCTTT

v_gene: TRBV20-1
d_gene: .
j_gene: TRBJ2-7
abundance: few
CDR3aa: CSARDGEGGGEQYF
CDR3nt: TGCAGTGCTAGAGATGGAGAGGGTGGAGGGGAGCAGTACTTC